The next 8 T cell receptor beta chains were all read from a single sample in a study of vaccination effects on CD4 cells after COVID-19. When ten to eleven days of culture had elapsed, CD4+ T cells were isolated. No antigen is known for these receptors. The assay was immunoSEQ multiplex PCR, and TCRdb's table has in-frame clones only and misses some. The profile shows about 74,000 clones, around 77% of them singletons. The input for sequencing was CD4+ T cells from PBMCs cultured without peptide, taken before COVID-19 vaccination. The source of these receptors is a human donor who received a COVID-19 vaccine.

V gene TRBV2 combines with J gene TRBJ2-7; TRBD2 is a possible D gene (5 bases). The CDR3 spans 13 residues. Trimming pared 4 bases from V and 7 bases from J, leaving 14 bases between. CDR1 is SNHLY and CDR2 is FYNNEI in the germline V gene. CDR3 coding DNA: TGTGCCAGCAGTGTCAGCACCCGGGGTGAGCAGTACGTC. Translated, it gives CASSVSTRGEQYV.

The chain has TRBV3-1 (or the pseudogene TRBV3-2) and TRBJ1-6, with 7 bases that match TRBD1. The germline V gene has CDR1 LGHDT and CDR2 YNNKEL (reference sequence). The trim removed 5 bases at V and 7 bases at J, leaving 5 bases unmatched. There are 14 residues in the CDR3. The CDR3 is CASSFGTANSPLHF. CDR3 nucleotide sequence: TGTGCCAGCAGCTTCGGGACAGCGAATTCACCCCTCCACTTT.

The V gene is TRBV2, the J gene TRBJ1-1; perhaps TRBD1 as D (5 bases). The CDR3 length is 14 residues. Germline CDR1 SNHLY, CDR2 FYNNEI. V lost 4 bases, J lost 1 base, and 10 bases lay in between. CDR3 loop: CASSGGSGNTEAFF. CDR3 nucleotides: TGTGCCAGCAGTGGGGGGTCTGGGAACACTGAAGCTTTCTTT.

The rearrangement uses TRBV7-3 and TRBJ1-6; D not certain. Per the germline V gene, CDR1 is SGHTA and CDR2 is FQGTGA. CDR3 size: 15 residues. Between the trimmed V and J ends, which lost 2 bases and 7 bases, there was a span of 12 bases. The CDR3, as DNA: TGTGCCAGCAGCTTAGCTCCGGGGATGAATTCACCCCTCCACTTT. It translates to CASSLAPGMNSPLHF.

The chain recombines TRBV7-2 with TRBJ1-2; D ambiguous. V was shortened by 1 base and J by 6 bases, with 12 bases between the two germline ends. From germline, CDR1 is SGHTA and CDR2 FQGNSA. The CDR3 is 14 residues long. The CDR3 nucleotides read TGTGCCAGCAGCTTAGATAGCCACGGGGATGGCTACACCTTC. Translated: CASSLDSHGDGYTF.

This clone was seen a handful of times. The chain couples TRBV4-1 to TRBJ2-1; no clear D. The CDR3 is made up of 12 amino acids. The V and J ends lost 1 base and 9 bases respectively, with 7 bases between them. CDR1 MGHRA and CDR2 YSYEKL come from the germline V gene. CDR3 loop: CASSQGRSEQFF. DNA of the CDR3: TGCGCCAGCAGCCAAGGAAGGTCTGAGCAGTTCTTC.

As to this clone: The sample has other DNA sequences that encode this CDR3 too. The chain couples TRBV14 to TRBJ2-3, with 9 bases identical to TRBD2. The CDR3 covers 18 residues. The J segment lost 6 bases and the V segment lost 3 bases, leaving 16 bases of the junction unmatched. Germline CDR1 reads SGHDN; CDR2 reads FVKESK. CDR3 sequence: CASSQALLAGGRFDTQYF. The CDR3, as DNA: TGTGCCAGCAGCCAGGCCCTCCTTGCGGGGGGGCGCTTCGATACGCAGTATTTT.

J is TRBJ1-2 and V is TRBV30; D might be TRBD1 (6 bases). Germline V gene sequence: CDR1 GTSNPN, CDR2 SVGIG (reference sequence). The CDR3 spans 14 residues. Trimming left V 3 bases short and J 2 bases short, with 13 bases between. The CDR3 reads CAWRLQQGNYGYTF. For the CDR3, the DNA is TGTGCCTGGAGACTACAACAGGGAAACTATGGCTACACCTTC.